This TCR beta chain was identified in a study of OX40 agonist ivuxolimab in advanced cancers. Study background: Participants, 80% to 90% male, averaged approximately 56 years of age, ranging from roughly 20 to 80. Three patients had partial responses: one hepatocellular carcinoma, two cutaneous melanoma.

Study-level results: Among the lowest peripheral clonal expansion occurred in 0.1-3.0 mg/kg partial responders. CD4+ T cells averaged fewer expanded clones than CD8+ T cells.

Measured with immunoSEQ multiplex PCR; TCRdb has only the in-frame clones, and not every one. The repertoire has about 77,000 clones, roughly 94% of them found once; the top ten carry around 21%. Comment on this clone: What it binds is not known.

Germline V CDR1 and CDR2: SGDLS, YYNGEE. The CDR3 spans 15 residues. V was clipped by 0 bases and J by 3 bases; unmatched bases: 1. The V call is TRBV9, the J call TRBJ1-2; 11 nucleotides line up with TRBD1. The source of this sequence is an adult with an advanced solid tumor such as melanoma, head and neck, liver or kidney cancer. Sequences were derived from CD4+ or CD8+ T cells sorted from blood, sampled in a trial of the OX40 agonist ivuxolimab. CDR3 sequence reads: CASSVGTGGDYGYTF. CDR3 bases: TGTGCCAGCAGCGTAGGGACAGGGGGCGACTATGGCTACACCTTC.